The table lists the clone carrying this T cell receptor (beta chain) with many counts. Its antigen remains unknown. Amplification from RNA transcripts yielded the TCR beta CDR3 regions. Second-round multiplex PCR came after first-round RT-PCR with HTBI primers. TCRdb recomputed calls from the multiplex PCR reads with MiXCR, one row per CDR3 protein. The sample records around 670,000 distinct CDR3 sequences, 40% being singletons. Moderate-to-severe activity, CAS ≥3, NOSPECS ≥4 and a duration under 3 months were seen in donors with ophthalmopathy. This sample was included in a study of Graves' ophthalmopathy and Graves' hyperthyroidism. Study conclusions and caveats: Ophthalmopathy progression predictions by the model showed 72.22% specificity and about 68% sensitivity.

The CDR3 has 13 residues. V was pared by 0 bases and J by 0 bases, with 3 bases between. Per germline, CDR1 SNHLY and CDR2 FYNNEI. The sequenced sample was peripheral blood. This chain joins TRBV2 and TRBJ2-7; D gene uncertain. This receptor was obtained from an adult man with Graves' ophthalmopathy. The CDR3 reads CASSEALSYEQYF. The CDR3 coding sequence is TGTGCCAGCAGTGAAGCTCTCTCCTACGAGCAGTACTTC.